Below, 10 T cell receptor beta chains from the same sample are listed, as sequenced in a study of cytotoxic CD8 clonotypes in ibrutinib-treated CLL. The method was immunoSEQ multiplex PCR; TCRdb's version includes in-frame clones alone and lacks a portion of them. This sample carries about 49,000 clones, roughly 76% of them seen once, and the ten largest clones take roughly 13%. The sequenced sample was PBMCs, obtained after 12 months of ibrutinib treatment. The receptors come from a human donor with chronic lymphocytic leukemia.

This clone was picked up a small number of times. V and J are TRBV2 and TRBJ2-2; D is unclear. The CDR3 consists of 16 residues. V dropped 2 bases and J dropped 4 bases, with 14 bases sitting between them. Germline V gives CDR1 SNHLY, CDR2 FYNNEI. CDR3 nucleotide sequence: TGTGCCAGCAGTGAATGGGTAACCCTGCCCACCGGGGAGCTGTTTTTT. Its translation is CASSEWVTLPTGELFF.

In this sample, this clone turned up once. The chain uses TRBV9 and TRBJ1-3; D is undetermined. Trimming shortened V by 10 bases and J by 0 bases, and 23 bases separated the two germline ends. This CDR3 has 17 amino acids. Germline V gene sequence: CDR1 SGDLS, CDR2 YYNGEE. The CDR3 DNA follows: TGTGCCTCAAGCGGGTCCGTTAGAGGAGGCTCTGGAAACACCATATATTTT. Translating it yields CASSGSVRGGSGNTIYF.

The J gene is TRBJ2-7, the V gene TRBV10-3; D is unclear. Germline V gives CDR1 ENHRY, CDR2 SYGVKD. The V and J ends lost 5 bases and 0 bases respectively, with 14 bases between them. The CDR3 has 15 residues. CDR3 loop: CAISSSAAVSYEQYF. The CDR3 DNA sequence: TGTGCCATCAGTAGTTCGGCGGCAGTCTCCTACGAGCAGTACTTC.

This clone appeared a few times. The rearrangement joins TRBV6-5 to TRBJ1-5; D gene unclear. This CDR3 spans 15 amino acids. Germline values: CDR1 MNHEY, CDR2 SVGAGI. V lost 3 bases, J lost 0 bases, and 9 bases lay in between. The CDR3 DNA follows: TGTGCCAGCAGTTATAGGGCGGATAGCAATCAGCCCCAGCATTTT. Its translation is CASSYRADSNQPQHF.

The genes are TRBV4-2 and TRBJ1-2; weak D call: TRBD1 (5 bases). CDR1 LGHNA and CDR2 YNFKEQ come from the germline V gene. V was clipped by 0 bases and J by 8 bases, with 10 bases between them. This CDR3 is built from 13 residues. The chain's CDR3 is CASSQDWGNGYTF. CDR3 bases: TGTGCCAGCAGCCAAGATTGGGGGAACGGCTACACCTTC.

The chain links TRBV5-1 to TRBJ2-3; 9 bases are a match to TRBD2. With V trimmed by 0 bases and J by 5 bases, 7 bases remained unmatched. The CDR3 is 16 residues long. From germline, CDR1 is SGHRS and CDR2 YFSETQ. Here the CDR3 reads CASSLAAGGQVDTQYF. The CDR3 DNA reads TGCGCCAGCAGCTTGGCTGCGGGGGGGCAGGTAGATACGCAGTATTTT. The whole variable domain, remainder taken from reference TRBV5-1 and TRBJ2-3, is KAGVTQTPRYLIKTRGQQVTLSCSPISGHRSVSWYQQTPGQGLQFLFEYFSETQRNKGNFPGRFSGRQFSNSRSEMNVSTLELGDSALYLCASSLAAGGQVDTQYFGPGTRLTVL.

This chain uses TRBV11-2 with TRBJ1-2; D not resolved. V was shortened by 0 bases and J by 8 bases, with 16 bases between the two germline ends. CDR3 size: 15 residues. Germline CDR1 and CDR2: SGHAT and FQNNGV. DNA for the CDR3: TGTGCCAGCAGCTTAGATCGTATGAGTTTACGAGGCTACACCTTC. Residues: CASSLDRMSLRGYTF.

This clone has only one observation. The chain recombines TRBV7-3 with TRBJ2-3; D remains unclear. With 5 bases removed from V and 6 bases from J, the gap between germline ends came to 9 bases. This CDR3 is built from 12 residues. CDR1 is SGHTA, CDR2 FQGTGA, per germline. This chain's CDR3 is CASSPMGDTQYF. CDR3 nucleotides: TGTGCCAGCAGCCCCATGGGGGATACGCAGTATTTT.

This chain uses TRBV29-1 with TRBJ2-1, with 7 positions matching TRBD2. The CDR3 sequence is 13 residues long. V shed 1 base, J shed 8 bases, and the junction held 5 bases outside the gene matches. In germline, CDR1 is SQVTM, CDR2 ANQGSEA. The CDR3 coding sequence is TGCAGCGTTGAAGGGACGGGGGGAGATGAGCAGTTCTTC. Translated, it gives CSVEGTGGDEQFF.

This clone showed up just once. This rearrangement joins TRBV11-3 to TRBJ1-3, with 8 bases identical to TRBD1. Germline trimming cut 5 bases from V and 0 bases from J; bases unmatched to any gene: 9. This CDR3 is 17 amino acids long. The V gene's germline CDR1 is SGHNT and CDR2 YENEEA. CDR3 loop: CASSPPDGQGSGNTIYF. The CDR3 DNA reads TGTGCCAGCAGCCCACCCGACGGACAGGGCTCTGGAAACACCATATATTTT.